A selection of T cell receptor beta chains follows, all from one sample in a study of T cells in Graves' hyperthyroidism and ophthalmopathy. In TCRdb, the multiplex PCR reads were re-called with MiXCR into one record per CDR3 protein. The table includes roughly 520,000 distinct CDR3 sequences, approximately 25% detected once. The sample was blood. These receptors were taken from a woman in her thirties with Graves' ophthalmopathy. The CDR3 runs from the conserved cysteine through the conserved F or W. A D gene is named only where the DNA matches it firmly. Size is stated for part of the rows, as once, few or many counts, or as a class when the clone is expanded.

TRBV20-1	many	NA	TRBJ2-7	CSASTGEQYF	TGCAGTGCTAGTACTGGCGAGCAGTACTTC
TRBV19	many	NA	TRBJ1-5	CASRREQGVSNQPQHF	TGTGCCAGTAGGAGAGAACAGGGTGTCAGCAATCAGCCCCAGCATTTT
TRBV12-3/TRBV12-4	many	NA	TRBJ2-5	CASSQQTGGQETQYF	TGTGCCAGCAGTCAACAGACCGGGGGCCAAGAGACCCAGTACTTC
TRBV30	NA	NA	TRBJ2-7	CAWKGGEQYF	TGTGCCTGGAAAGGAGGCGAGCAGTACTTC
TRBV7-2	many	NA	TRBJ2-7	CASSLRINSYEQYF	TGTGCCAGCAGCTTACGAATAAATTCCTACGAGCAGTACTTC
TRBV12-3/TRBV12-4	NA	TRBD1	TRBJ1-2	CASSGTADYGYTF	TGTGCCAGCAGTGGGACAGCCGACTATGGCTACACCTTC
TRBV6-5	many	NA	TRBJ1-2	CASSFLPRDEGYTF	TGTGCCAGCAGTTTTCTACCCAGGGATGAGGGCTACACCTTC
TRBV24-1	NA	NA	TRBJ2-5	CATSDSRGGHQETQYF	TGTGCCACCAGTGATTCCCGAGGGGGACATCAAGAGACCCAGTACTTC
TRBV24-1	NA	TRBD1	TRBJ1-5	CATAAGTGSLQPQHF	TGTGCCACTGCAGCCGGGACAGGGTCTCTCCAGCCCCAGCATTTT
TRBV4-1	NA	NA	TRBJ1-2	CASSHLIGGIKSEGYTF	TGCGCCAGCAGCCACCTTATTGGAGGAATCAAATCTGAAGGCTACACCTTC
TRBV6-2/TRBV6-3	NA	NA	TRBJ2-7	CASRRDWGRLQDEQYF	TGTGCCAGCAGGCGAGATTGGGGGCGACTTCAAGACGAGCAGTACTTC
TRBV20-1	many	TRBD1	TRBJ1-1	CSARRTGRNTEAFF	TGCAGTGCTAGAAGGACAGGGAGAAACACTGAAGCTTTCTTT
TRBV6-1	few	NA	TRBJ2-7	CASSQWRAEYQQYF	TGTGCCAGCAGCCAATGGAGGGCTGAGTATCAGCAGTACTTC
TRBV2	NA	TRBD1	TRBJ1-1	CASRRDRGAEAFF	TGTGCCAGCAGGAGGGACAGGGGCGCTGAAGCTTTCTTT
TRBV12-3/TRBV12-4	NA	TRBD1	TRBJ2-2	CASSSGQGTNTGELFF	TGTGCCAGCAGTTCGGGACAGGGAACGAACACCGGGGAGCTGTTTTTT
TRBV7-9	many	NA	TRBJ2-2	CASSLAEGYTGELFF	TGTGCCAGCAGCTTAGCGGAAGGGTACACCGGGGAGCTGTTTTTT
TRBV10-3	NA	NA	TRBJ1-2	CAITPLGGGGYTF	TGTGCCATCACCCCGTTAGGTGGCGGTGGCTACACCTTC
TRBV6-5	many	NA	TRBJ1-5	CASTLKGVLGQPQHF	TGTGCCAGCACGTTAAAGGGGGTCCTTGGACAGCCCCAGCATTTT
TRBV27	NA	TRBD2	TRBJ2-7	CASSGTSGNSYGEQYF	TGTGCCAGCAGCGGGACTAGCGGGAACTCCTATGGCGAGCAGTACTTC
TRBV3-1	few	NA	TRBJ1-6	CASSAYRASNSPLHF	TGTGCCAGCAGCGCATACCGGGCCAGTAATTCACCCCTCCACTTT
TRBV7-8	many	NA	TRBJ1-2	CASSLDRLNYGYTF	TGTGCCAGCAGCTTAGACAGGCTGAACTATGGCTACACCTTC
TRBV12-3/TRBV12-4	NA	NA	TRBJ1-5	CASRDGPQPQHF	TGTGCCAGCCGGGACGGTCCTCAGCCCCAGCATTTT
TRBV2	few	NA	TRBJ2-2	CASREGGDANTGELFF	TGTGCCAGCAGGGAAGGAGGGGACGCGAACACCGGGGAGCTGTTTTTT
TRBV7-3	few	NA	TRBJ2-2	CASSRGGRDTGELFF	TGTGCCAGCAGCAGAGGTGGCAGGGACACCGGGGAGCTGTTTTTT
TRBV28	NA	NA	TRBJ1-2	CASSGGVMGYGYTF	TGTGCCAGCAGTGGAGGGGTGATGGGCTATGGCTACACCTTC
TRBV7-3	many	NA	TRBJ2-6	CASSSHIVGVGGANVLTF	TGTGCCAGCAGCTCCCACATTGTAGGAGTGGGTGGGGCCAACGTCCTGACTTTC
TRBV6-2/TRBV6-3	many	TRBD1	TRBJ2-7	CASSATGTGYEQYF	TGTGCCAGCAGTGCGACAGGGACGGGCTACGAGCAGTACTTC
TRBV12-3/TRBV12-4	NA	NA	TRBJ1-5	CASSFIGGSQPQHF	TGTGCCAGCAGTTTTATCGGGGGAAGCCAGCCCCAGCATTTT
TRBV19	many	NA	TRBJ1-1	CASTPLKENTEAFF	TGTGCCAGTACCCCCCTCAAGGAGAACACTGAAGCTTTCTTT
TRBV6-1	many	NA	TRBJ2-2	CASRPDNTGELFF	TGTGCCAGCAGACCCGACAACACCGGGGAGCTGTTTTTT
TRBV2	many	NA	TRBJ2-2	CASGRHEKNTGELFF	TGTGCCAGCGGCCGACACGAGAAAAACACCGGGGAGCTGTTTTTT
TRBV27	many	TRBD1	TRBJ1-1	CASSLLRTGDTEAFF	TGTGCCAGCAGTTTGTTGCGGACAGGAGACACTGAAGCTTTCTTT
TRBV10-3	NA	NA	TRBJ2-7	CAISEGEPYEQYF	TGTGCCATCAGTGAAGGGGAACCCTACGAGCAGTACTTC
TRBV6-5	NA	NA	TRBJ2-7	CASSYSTSGTYEQYF	TGTGCCAGCAGTTACTCGACCTCGGGGACTTACGAGCAGTACTTC
TRBV6-2/TRBV6-3	NA	NA	TRBJ2-5	CASKESGTLETQYF	TGTGCCAGCAAGGAATCCGGGACGTTAGAGACCCAGTACTTC
TRBV4-1	many	TRBD1	TRBJ1-2	CASSQARDRANYGYTF	TGCGCCAGCAGCCAGGCCCGGGACAGAGCTAACTATGGCTACACCTTC
TRBV28	few	NA	TRBJ1-1	CASKGPNTEAFF	TGTGCCAGCAAAGGACCGAACACTGAAGCTTTCTTT
TRBV6-5	many	NA	TRBJ2-7	CASSYGADVYEQYF	TGTGCCAGCAGTTATGGGGCAGATGTCTACGAGCAGTACTTC
TRBV6-5	many	NA	TRBJ1-3	CASSYDPAVSGNTIYF	TGTGCCAGCAGTTACGATCCTGCGGTCTCTGGAAACACCATATATTTT
TRBV19	NA	NA	TRBJ2-5	CASSMVGGETQYF	TGTGCCAGTAGTATGGTCGGGGGAGAGACCCAGTACTTC